Presented here are 25 T cell receptor beta chains from one specimen sequenced in a study of patients and donors after allogeneic stem cell transplantation. TCRdb ran MiXCR on the RT-PCR reads and lists one entry per CDR3 protein. This table has approximately 430,000 distinct CDR3 sequences, 16% appearing once. The sample consisted of blood, either unsorted or a sorted T cell fraction (not recorded which). The receptor source for this set is a human donor who was either an allogeneic HSCT recipient or a stem cell or donor lymphocyte infusion donor (not recorded which). It is not recorded whose cells these are; they may come from a transplant donor.

This clonotype was seen ten or more times. This chain connects TRBV14 to TRBJ2-2; D is uncertain. Trimming removed 0 bases from V and 6 bases from J, with 2 bases in between. Looked up from germline, CDR1 is SGHDN and CDR2 is FVKESK. This CDR3 spans 12 amino acids. The CDR3 DNA reads as TGTGCCAGCAGCCAAGAATCCGGGGAGCTGTTTTTT. This sequence encodes CASSQESGELFF.

This clonotype was counted a few times. The chain links TRBV12-3 or TRBV12-4 to TRBJ2-3; TRBD1 is a possible D gene (6 bases). The CDR3 is 16 amino acids. Trimming removed 0 bases from V and 5 bases from J, with 15 bases in between. The DNA of the CDR3 is TGTGCCAGCAGTTTAGCGGGGGCCTCACGGGGAGATACGCAGTATTTT. Translating gives CASSLAGASRGDTQYF.

This clonotype was detected only once. The V gene is TRBV12-3 or TRBV12-4, the J gene TRBJ2-3, with 8 bases fitting TRBD2. The CDR3 runs 14 residues. V gave up 6 bases and J gave up 2 bases; unmatched junction bases: 4. The DNA of the CDR3 is TGTGCCAGCAGCTGGCGGGGGGCCACAGATACGCAGTATTTT. It yields the protein CASSWRGATDTQYF.

The V and J genes are TRBV6-5 and TRBJ2-7; 11 nucleotides match TRBD2. This CDR3 region has 15 residues. The germline gives CDR1 MNHEY, CDR2 SVGAGI. V gave up 0 bases and J gave up 7 bases; unmatched junction bases: 5. CDR3 loop: CASSYSILAGDEQYF. CDR3 coding DNA: TGTGCCAGCAGTTACTCGATACTAGCGGGAGATGAGCAGTACTTC.

This clonotype was counted at least ten times. J is TRBJ2-5 and V is TRBV6-5; D is ambiguous. Trimming took 0 bases from V and 4 from J, leaving 21 bases between them. CDR1 is MNHEY and CDR2 is SVGAGI in the germline V gene. The CDR3 loop spans 18 amino acids. The chain's CDR3 is CASSYSPLGKSVVETQYF. CDR3 in DNA: TGTGCCAGCAGTTACTCGCCCTTGGGAAAGTCGGTAGTAGAGACCCAGTACTTC.

This clonotype was counted only a few times. The chain joins TRBV12-3 or TRBV12-4 to TRBJ1-4, with a weak D call TRBD1 (6 bases). This CDR3 has 14 residues. Trimming took 5 bases from V and 7 from J, leaving 14 bases between them. The CDR3, as DNA: TGTGCCAGCAGTCCTTCCCCGGACAGTGAAAAACTGTTTTTT. Its protein product is CASSPSPDSEKLFF.

The rearrangement uses TRBV7-3 and TRBJ1-6; a weak D match, TRBD1 (6 bases). The CDR3 is 13 residues long. Germline CDR1 is SGHTA and CDR2 is FQGTGA. V was clipped by 4 bases and J by 10 bases, with 11 bases between them. The CDR3: CASSSRGGSPLHF. The CDR3 DNA sequence: TGTGCCAGCAGCTCCAGGGGTGGGTCACCCCTCCACTTT.

This clonotype has a count of ten or more. The V gene is TRBV20-1, the J gene TRBJ1-1, with D unresolved. There are 15 residues in the CDR3. Trimming pared 1 base from V and 0 bases from J, leaving 12 bases between. The germline V gene has CDR1 DFQATT and CDR2 SNEGSKA (reference sequence). The CDR3 DNA is TGCAGTGCTAGAGGGGGTGGGAGTGTGAACACTGAAGCTTTCTTT. This gives the protein CSARGGGSVNTEAFF.

V is TRBV28 and J is TRBJ2-7, with a tentative D call TRBD2 (6 bases). Trimming pared 4 bases from V and 5 bases from J, leaving 12 bases between. This CDR3 contains 13 residues. CDR1 is MDHEN, CDR2 SYDVKM, per germline. Here the CDR3 reads CASSSGTRDEQYF. CDR3 nucleotides: TGTGCCAGCAGTTCCGGGACTCGGGACGAGCAGTACTTC.

This clonotype was picked up a small number of times. The chain carries TRBV3-1 and TRBJ1-1; D unclear. V gave up 4 bases and J gave up 9 bases, with 15 bases separating them. This CDR3 contains 13 residues. Per the germline V gene, CDR1 is LGHDT and CDR2 is YNNKEL (reference sequence). The CDR3 DNA reads as TGTGCCAGCAGCCCCCCGCGGGGATGGAAAGCTTTCTTT. Its protein product is CASSPPRGWKAFF.

The chain recombines TRBV5-1 with TRBJ1-2, with D unclear. Germline-derived CDR1 and CDR2 are SGHRS and YFSETQ. CDR3 length equals 15 residues. V was cut by 4 bases and J by 8 bases, with 21 bases left in between. The CDR3 loop reads CASSVLARAGWGYTF. The CDR3 region has the DNA TGCGCCAGCAGCGTCTTGGCCCGGGCCGGGTGGGGCTACACCTTC.

This chain joins TRBV2 and TRBJ2-5; TRBD1 agrees at 9 bases. The CDR3 consists of 12 residues. After removal of 9 bases from V and 1 base from J, the junction contained 0 bases not matched to a gene. Germline V gene lookup returns CDR1 SNHLY and CDR2 FYNNEI. CDR3 region: CARDRGQETQYF. CDR3 sequence (DNA): TGTGCCAGGGACAGGGGCCAAGAGACCCAGTACTTC.

This sequence joins TRBV7-2 and TRBJ2-3; 8 bases line up with TRBD2. This CDR3 is 16 amino acids long. V lost 5 bases to trimming and J lost 3 bases; unmatched junction nucleotides: 10. Germline V gene data show CDR1 as SGHTA and CDR2 as FQGNSA. The CDR3, as DNA: TGTGCCAGCAGCCCCGGAGGCCGGGGGGGGACAGATACGCAGTATTTT. It yields the protein CASSPGGRGGTDTQYF.

The chain uses TRBV20-1 and TRBJ1-5, with D tentatively TRBD1 (6 bases). V was trimmed by 6 bases and J by 9 bases, leaving 12 bases between them. Per the germline V gene, CDR1 is DFQATT and CDR2 is SNEGSKA (reference sequence). The CDR3 extends over 11 amino acids. The CDR3 bases are TGCAGTGCGGGGGCCCAAAGGCCCCAGCATTTT. It specifies CSAGAQRPQHF.

V usage is TRBV20-1 and J usage is TRBJ2-3; no definite D call. The germline V and J ends were trimmed by 3 bases and 0 bases, with 7 bases remaining between them. This CDR3 comprises 13 residues. Germline CDR1 reads DFQATT; CDR2 reads SNEGSKA (reference sequence). As DNA, the CDR3 is TGCAGTGCTAGGCCCGTTAGCACAGATACGCAGTATTTT. Encoded protein: CSARPVSTDTQYF.

This clonotype was picked up a small number of times. V gene TRBV15 combines with J gene TRBJ2-7; D unresolved. Germline CDR1 is LNHNV and CDR2 is YYDKDF (reference sequence). The CDR3 has 15 amino acids. Trimming removed 0 bases at V and 6 bases at J, with 15 bases between. CDR3 region: CATSRDTDRAGEQYF. The CDR3 DNA is TGTGCCACCAGCAGAGATACAGATCGCGCCGGCGAGCAGTACTTC.

This clonotype was recorded at least ten times. The rearrangement joins TRBV20-1 to TRBJ2-7; D not resolved. The CDR3 runs to 14 residues. Per germline, CDR1 DFQATT and CDR2 SNEGSKA (reference sequence). V was clipped by 7 bases and J by 3 bases, with 19 bases between them. CDR3 sequence (DNA): TGCAGTGTAAAACGGAACCCTTCGGACTACGAGCAGTACTTC. Translating it yields CSVKRNPSDYEQYF.

This clonotype was recorded many times. V and J are TRBV7-9 and TRBJ2-7; D is possibly TRBD1 or TRBD2 (7 bases each). Germline V gene data show CDR1 as SEHNR and CDR2 as FQNEAQ (reference sequence). This CDR3 has 15 amino acids. V was shortened by 10 bases and J by 4 bases, with 23 bases between the two germline ends. CDR3 DNA: TGTGCCACCCCCAAGGGGGCTAGCGGTCATTACGAGCAGTACTTC. Amino acids: CATPKGASGHYEQYF.

A few counts support this clonotype. The J gene is TRBJ2-7, the V gene TRBV6-2 or TRBV6-3; D is perhaps TRBD2 (5 bases). The CDR3 runs 14 residues. With 3 bases removed from V and 3 bases from J, the gap between germline ends came to 12 bases. CDR1 and CDR2 from the germline V gene are MNHEY and SVGEGT. The CDR3 protein is CASSYSGGDYEQYF. Written as DNA, the CDR3 is TGTGCCAGCAGTTATTCAGGAGGTGACTACGAGCAGTACTTC.

V is TRBV19 and J is TRBJ2-2; D gene unclear. Germline values: CDR1 LNHDA, CDR2 SQIVND (reference sequence). The CDR3 covers 12 residues. The V end was cut by 6 bases, the J end by 3 bases, with 5 bases between. CDR3 region: CASRLYTGELFF. The CDR3 DNA reads TGTGCCAGTAGACTATACACCGGGGAGCTGTTTTTT. Full variable domain (outside the CDR3, taken from reference TRBV19 and TRBJ2-2): DGGITQSPKYLFRKEGQNVTLSCEQNLNHDAMYWYRQDPGQGLRLIYYSQIVNDFQKGDIAEGYSVSREKKESFPLTVTSAQKNPTAFYLCASRLYTGELFFGEGSRLTVL.

This clonotype has a handful of counts. This chain links TRBV10-3 with TRBJ2-1; D might be TRBD2 (6 bases). Trimming removed 6 bases at V and 10 bases at J, with 10 bases between. The CDR3 has 11 residues. Germline V gene sequence: CDR1 ENHRY, CDR2 SYGVKD. The CDR3 here is CAIRAGSEQFF. Written as DNA, the CDR3 is TGTGCCATCAGAGCCGGGAGCGAGCAGTTCTTC.

This clonotype has a count of ten or more. The chain employs TRBV20-1 and TRBJ2-3; D is perhaps TRBD2 (6 bases). Trimming shortened V by 8 bases and J by 4 bases, and 25 bases separated the two germline ends. CDR1 DFQATT and CDR2 SNEGSKA come from the germline V gene (reference sequence). This CDR3 region has 16 residues. The CDR3 loop reads CSNHVGTSLLADTQYF. In DNA form, the CDR3 reads TGCAGTAACCATGTGGGGACTTCCCTCCTGGCAGATACGCAGTATTTT.

This clonotype occurred a few times. The V call is TRBV11-1, the J call TRBJ2-1; 9 bases line up with TRBD2. Per the germline V gene, CDR1 is SGHAT and CDR2 is FQDESV (reference sequence). The CDR3 is 19 residues long. V lost 7 bases and J lost 1; bases outside the gene matches: 17. The CDR3 reads CASTSFKTSGPSSYNEQFF. The DNA for the CDR3 is TGTGCCAGCACCTCGTTTAAGACTAGCGGACCGTCGTCCTACAATGAGCAGTTCTTC.

This clonotype was seen a few times. V usage is TRBV20-1 and J usage is TRBJ1-5, with 7 nucleotides matching TRBD1. J gave up 4 bases and V 4 bases, and 7 bases lay outside the gene matches. Germline CDR1 and CDR2: DFQATT and SNEGSKA (reference sequence). The length of the CDR3 is 14 residues. This CDR3 reads CSAIRQGGNQPQHF. The CDR3 nucleotides read TGCAGTGCTATAAGACAGGGAGGGAATCAGCCCCAGCATTTT.

The genes are TRBV5-1 and TRBJ1-1; TRBD1 aligns across 7 bases. Germline lookup yields CDR1 SGHRS and CDR2 YFSETQ. With V trimmed by 0 bases and J by 6 bases, 8 bases remained unmatched. The CDR3 is 15 residues long. The CDR3 DNA reads as TGCGCCAGCAGCTTGGGAGGGACAGCCAAACCTGAAGCTTTCTTT. It codes for CASSLGGTAKPEAFF.